These 5 T cell receptor beta chains were all obtained from the same sample, sequenced in a study of T cells after yellow fever vaccination. MiXCR, applied by TCRdb to the 5' RACE reads, yields one record per CDR3 protein. The table lists some 320,000 distinct CDR3 sequences, 8.5% to 10% of them singletons. The sequenced sample was PBMCs, obtained on the day of the first yellow fever vaccination. These receptors all stem from a man between 18 and 29 years old who received the YFV17D yellow fever vaccine.

This clonotype was seen a handful of times. The rearrangement links TRBV12-3 or TRBV12-4 to TRBJ2-2; no clear D gene. Trimming removed 7 bases from V and 6 bases from J, with 6 bases in between. This CDR3 has 11 residues. For the CDR3, the DNA is TGTGCCAGCACGAGTTCCGGGGAGCTGTTTTTT. Translating it yields CASTSSGELFF.

This clonotype was recorded at least ten times. The chain recombines TRBV11-2 with TRBJ2-5, with TRBD2 as a possible D gene (5 bases). Germline V gene lookup returns CDR1 SGHAT and CDR2 FQNNGV. Trimming removed 5 bases at V and 5 bases at J, with 21 bases between. This CDR3 has 16 amino acids. CDR3 in DNA: TGTGCCAGCAGCCATCACATGGGAGAAGAATGGGAGACCCAGTACTTC. Encoded protein: CASSHHMGEEWETQYF.

V gene TRBV7-2 combines with J gene TRBJ2-3, with a tentative D call TRBD2 (6 bases). CDR1 and CDR2 from the germline V gene are SGHTA and FQGNSA. The CDR3 contains 14 residues. The V end lost 6 bases, the J end lost 4 bases, and 14 bases lay between the germline ends. The CDR3 loop is CASSWTWGADTQYF. Written as DNA, the CDR3 is TGTGCCAGCAGTTGGACTTGGGGGGCAGATACGCAGTATTTT.

This clonotype came up a few times. V gene TRBV7-9 combines with J gene TRBJ1-4, with 7 bases fitting TRBD1. Trimming took 4 bases from V and 8 from J; bases not matched to a gene: 7. Germline-derived CDR1 and CDR2 are SEHNR and FQNEAQ (reference sequence). CDR3 length: 14 amino acids. The CDR3 DNA is TGTGCCAGCAGCTCCTACAGGGGTAGGGAAAAACTGTTTTTT. It yields the protein CASSSYRGREKLFF. Filled out from reference TRBV7-9 and TRBJ1-4, the complete variable domain reads DTGVSQNPRHKITKRGQNVTFRCDPISEHNRLYWYRQTLGQGPEFLTYFQNEAQLEKSRLLSDRFSAERPKGSFSTLEIQRTEQGDSAMYLCASSSYRGREKLFFGSGTQLSVL.

V gene TRBV18 combines with J gene TRBJ1-3; tentatively, D is TRBD1 (5 bases). The V gene lost 2 bases and the J gene lost 3 bases, with 14 bases spanning the gap. CDR1 KGHSH and CDR2 LQKENI come from the germline V gene. The CDR3 loop spans 16 amino acids. Here the CDR3 DNA reads TGTGCCAGCTCACCATCCAACGGCAGGGTTGGAAACACCATATATTTT. The encoded protein is CASSPSNGRVGNTIYF. Drawing the rest from reference TRBV18 and TRBJ1-3, the complete variable domain is NAGVMQNPRHLVRRRGQEARLRCSPMKGHSHVYWYRQLPEEGLKFMVYLQKENIIDESGMPKERFSAEFPKEGPSILRIQQVVRGDSAAYFCASSPSNGRVGNTIYFGEGSWLTVV.